A single sample gave rise to the 29 T cell receptor beta chains below, sequenced in a study of blood T cell repertoires in COVID-19. Generated by immunoSEQ multiplex PCR, the TCRdb table keeps only in-frame clones and is missing some. The sample lists fewer than 400,000 clones; more than 85% were seen once. Sequenced sample: PBMCs or T cells enriched from blood (not recorded which). The receptor set was obtained from a woman in her twenties or thirties who had recovered from COVID-19.

The chain has TRBV2 and TRBJ1-2; D gene unclear. The CDR3 totals 14 residues. The germline gives CDR1 SNHLY, CDR2 FYNNEI. V lost 4 bases and J lost 4, with 13 bases in between. The CDR3 nucleotides read TGTGCCAGCAGTGTAGACTCGCAGTCCTATGGCTACACCTTC. Encoded protein: CASSVDSQSYGYTF.

The chain uses TRBV19 and TRBJ2-7; the match to TRBD2 covers 9 bases. The V gene end was trimmed by 5 bases and the J gene end by 4 bases; junction bases not matched to a gene: 6. Germline loops: CDR1 LNHDA, CDR2 SQIVND (reference sequence). The CDR3 is 14 residues long. CDR3 residues: CASSHSLAGYEQYF. CDR3 nucleotides: TGTGCCAGTAGTCACTCCCTAGCGGGATACGAGCAGTACTTC. Filled out from reference TRBV19 and TRBJ2-7, the complete variable domain reads DGGITQSPKYLFRKEGQNVTLSCEQNLNHDAMYWYRQDPGQGLRLIYYSQIVNDFQKGDIAEGYSVSREKKESFPLTVTSAQKNPTAFYLCASSHSLAGYEQYFGPGTRLTVT.

This rearrangement joins TRBV6-2 or TRBV6-3 to TRBJ1-5; D possibly corresponds to TRBD1 (6 bases). V was trimmed by 6 bases and J by 3 bases, leaving 18 bases between them. The CDR3 is 16 amino acids. Germline CDR1 is MNHEY and CDR2 is SVGEGT. For the CDR3, the DNA is TGTGCCAGCAGCAAGGATAACAGGGCTGACAATCAGCCCCAGCATTTT. Residues: CASSKDNRADNQPQHF.

This chain joins TRBV5-4 and TRBJ1-2; 10 bases align to TRBD1. Germline V lookup: CDR1 SGHNT, CDR2 YYREEE (reference sequence). V dropped 0 bases and J dropped 8; count of bases not matched to a gene: 4. CDR3 length: 14 residues. The CDR3 DNA sequence: TGTGCCAGCAGCTTGGAGACAGGGGGCGAAGGCTACACCTTC. It specifies CASSLETGGEGYTF.

This chain joins TRBV7-9 and TRBJ2-2; 11 nucleotides agree with TRBD1. The CDR3 loop spans 18 amino acids. V trimming: 5 bases; J trimming: 1 base; junction bases outside the gene matches: 9. CDR1 and CDR2 (germline): SEHNR, FQNEAQ (reference sequence). CDR3 DNA sequence: TGTGCCAGCAGCCCCCGGGACAGGGGGTTTTGGAACACCGGGGAGCTGTTTTTT. Its translation is CASSPRDRGFWNTGELFF.

The V call is TRBV5-8, the J call TRBJ2-5; 7 bases align to TRBD1. The CDR3 runs to 15 residues. Germline V gene sequence: CDR1 SGHTS, CDR2 YDEGEE. Trimming took 0 bases from V and 4 from J; bases not matched to a gene: 6. CDR3 bases: TGTGCCAGCAGCTTGGGGGGACAGTTTCGAGAGACCCAGTACTTC. Translation gives CASSLGGQFRETQYF.

This clone has only a few counts. The genes are TRBV7-2 and TRBJ2-5; 9 nucleotides agree with TRBD1. The V and J ends lost 5 bases and 4 bases, in that order; junction bases with no gene match: 5. Looked up from germline, CDR1 is SGHTA and CDR2 is FQGNSA. CDR3 length: 14 amino acids. The CDR3 bases are TGTGCCAGCAGCCCGAGGACAGGGGTAGAGACCCAGTACTTC. Translating gives CASSPRTGVETQYF. The variable domain in full, completed from reference TRBV7-2 and TRBJ2-5, reads GAGVSQSPSNKVTEKGKDVELRCDPISGHTALYWYRQSLGQGLEFLIYFQGNSAPDKSGLPSDRFSAERTGGSVSTLTIQRTQQEDSAVYLCASSPRTGVETQYFGPGTRLLVL.

The gene calls are TRBV29-1 and TRBJ1-2; maybe TRBD1 (5 bases). This CDR3 has 12 amino acids. Germline V gene sequence: CDR1 SQVTM, CDR2 ANQGSEA. The ends were cut back, 4 bases at V and 7 bases at J, with 13 bases in the middle. Here the CDR3 reads CSVVETDFGYTF. CDR3 coding DNA: TGCAGCGTTGTCGAGACAGACTTTGGCTACACCTTC.

The chain carries TRBV15 and TRBJ1-2; 11 nucleotides match TRBD1. Germline V lookup: CDR1 LNHNV, CDR2 YYDKDF (reference sequence). The CDR3 length is 14 residues. Losses at the gene ends were 5 bases for V and 3 bases for J; bases not matched to a gene: 2. The chain's CDR3 is CATSGQGAHYGYTF. Here the CDR3 DNA reads TGTGCCACCAGCGGACAGGGGGCTCACTATGGCTACACCTTC.

J is TRBJ2-2 and V is TRBV7-3; tentatively, D is TRBD1 (5 bases). V was shortened by 3 bases and J by 6 bases, with 11 bases between the two germline ends. This CDR3 region has 14 residues. Germline-derived CDR1 and CDR2 are SGHTA and FQGTGA. The DNA of the CDR3 is TGTGCCAGCAGCTTTTCCAGGGCCGCCGGGGAGCTGTTTTTT. Translated, it gives CASSFSRAAGELFF.

V and J are TRBV28 and TRBJ2-1, with 8 bases identical to TRBD2. Germline CDR1 MDHEN, CDR2 SYDVKM. Trimming cost V 5 bases and J 8 bases; bases outside gene matches: 11. The CDR3 spans 15 residues. CDR3 region: CASSLSAGVWDEQFF. In DNA, the CDR3 is TGTGCCAGCAGTCTATCAGCGGGAGTCTGGGATGAGCAGTTCTTC.

The CDR3 region has the DNA TGTGCCACCAGAAACGACAGGACGACTGAAGCTTTCTTT. Its protein is CATRNDRTTEAFF. The rearrangement joins TRBV15 to TRBJ1-1; TRBD1 might be the D (6 bases). Trimming took off 6 bases at V and 5 bases at J, with 13 bases between the two ends. Germline CDR1 is LNHNV and CDR2 is YYDKDF (reference sequence). CDR3 size: 13 residues.

The gene calls are TRBV5-4 and TRBJ1-4; D remains ambiguous. Per the germline V gene, CDR1 is SGHNT and CDR2 is YYREEE (reference sequence). CDR3 length: 16 amino acids. V was trimmed by 0 bases and J by 0 bases, leaving 9 bases between them. The CDR3 DNA reads as TGTGCCAGCAGCTTGGATCCACTGGCAACTAATGAAAAACTGTTTTTT. It is translated as CASSLDPLATNEKLFF.

This clone is medium-sized. Written as DNA, the CDR3 is TGTGCCAGCAGCTTAGATTCCGCTAGCGGGGCCCACAATGAGCAGTTCTTC. Its translation: CASSLDSASGAHNEQFF. This chain uses TRBV7-9 with TRBJ2-1, with 9 bases lining up with TRBD2. Germline values: CDR1 SEHNR, CDR2 FQNEAQ (reference sequence). V shed 1 base, J shed 5 bases, and the junction held 9 bases outside the gene matches. The CDR3 spans 17 residues.

In the case of this clone: The sample contains more than one DNA sequence encoding this CDR3. V is TRBV12-3 or TRBV12-4 and J is TRBJ1-2; TRBD1 might be the D (6 bases). Trimming removed 3 bases at V and 4 bases at J, with 9 bases between. This CDR3 has 13 residues. The CDR3 nucleotides read TGTGCCAGCAGTTTCGGCAGGGGCTATGGCTACACCTTC. Encoded protein: CASSFGRGYGYTF.

This clone was observed once. The chain has TRBV28 and TRBJ2-7; 10 bases agree with TRBD1. The CDR3 sequence is 15 residues long. With V trimmed by 5 bases and J by 3 bases, 7 bases remained unmatched. CDR1 and CDR2 (germline): MDHEN, SYDVKM. The CDR3 loop reads CASSGPGTGDYEQYF. DNA of the CDR3: TGTGCCAGCAGTGGCCCCGGGACAGGGGACTACGAGCAGTACTTC.

The V and J genes are TRBV7-2 and TRBJ2-3, with TRBD2 matching over 15 bases. There are 20 residues in the CDR3. V shed 0 bases and J 0 bases; nucleotides not matched to a gene: 7. Per germline, CDR1 SGHTA and CDR2 FQGNSA. Here the CDR3 DNA reads TGTGCCAGCAGCTTAGCGCCCCTGGGACTAGCGGGGGGCAGCACAGATACGCAGTATTTT. This gives the protein CASSLAPLGLAGGSTDTQYF.

The V call is TRBV7-6, the J call TRBJ2-7, with 10 bases identical to TRBD2. V lost 5 bases to trimming and J lost 2 bases; unmatched junction nucleotides: 6. CDR1 is SGHVS and CDR2 is FNYEAQ in the germline V gene. The CDR3 contains 15 residues. The CDR3 sequence: CASSPLAGTPYEQYF. Written as DNA, the CDR3 is TGTGCCAGCAGCCCACTAGCGGGGACCCCCTACGAGCAGTACTTC. The complete variable domain, with remaining parts taken from reference TRBV7-6 and TRBJ2-7, reads GAGVSQSPRYKVTKRGQDVALRCDPISGHVSLYWYRQALGQGPEFLTYFNYEAQQDKSGLPNDRFSAERPEGSISTLTIQRTEQRDSAMYRCASSPLAGTPYEQYFGPGTRLTVT.

V and J are TRBV7-2 and TRBJ2-7; tentatively, D is TRBD2 (5 bases). The germline V and J ends were trimmed by 0 bases and 4 bases, with 7 bases remaining between them. Germline CDR1 reads SGHTA; CDR2 reads FQGNSA. This CDR3 is built from 13 residues. The CDR3 coding sequence is TGTGCCAGCAGCTTAGCGGGAGAGTACGAGCAGTACTTC. Protein sequence: CASSLAGEYEQYF.

The CDR3 loop reads CATSRDRGQMGEGYTF. The CDR3 DNA follows: TGTGCCACCAGCAGAGATCGCGGACAGATGGGCGAGGGCTACACCTTC. The chain is built from TRBV15 and TRBJ1-2; tentatively, D is TRBD1 (6 bases). The CDR3 contains 16 residues. Germline V CDR1 and CDR2: LNHNV, YYDKDF (reference sequence). V was cut by 0 bases and J by 8 bases, with 19 bases left in between.

The chain carries TRBV28 and TRBJ1-6, with D possibly being TRBD1 (5 bases). This CDR3 is built from 16 residues. V was shortened by 6 bases and J by 8 bases, with 20 bases between the two germline ends. From germline, CDR1 is MDHEN and CDR2 SYDVKM. CDR3 region: CASSRPPKGFDSPLHF. CDR3 in DNA: TGTGCCAGCAGCAGACCTCCCAAGGGGTTCGATTCACCCCTCCACTTT.

This clone has only one observation. The chain has TRBV6-5 and TRBJ1-3, with a tentative D call TRBD1 (5 bases). There are 14 residues in the CDR3. Germline values: CDR1 MNHEY, CDR2 SVGAGI. V lost 8 bases and J 9 bases, leaving 20 bases between the germline ends. CDR3: CASERARDGGTIYF. The DNA of the CDR3 is TGTGCCAGCGAACGGGCTCGGGACGGGGGCACCATATATTTT.

The rearrangement uses TRBV7-2 and TRBJ1-2, with 9 positions matching TRBD1. Germline lookup yields CDR1 SGHTA and CDR2 FQGNSA. The CDR3 is made up of 14 amino acids. The trim removed 3 bases at V and 6 bases at J, leaving 5 bases unmatched. The CDR3 DNA reads as TGTGCCAGCAGCTTTACAAGGACAGGGGATGGCTACACCTTC. Translating it yields CASSFTRTGDGYTF.

This clone was seen just once. The chain recombines TRBV27 with TRBJ1-4; 7 bases are shared with TRBD1. V was clipped by 5 bases and J by 8 bases; unmatched bases: 8. Germline CDR1 and CDR2: MNHEY and SMNVEV (reference sequence). CDR3 length: 14 residues. The DNA for the CDR3 is TGTGCCAGCAGTCCGACAGGGTGGGAAGAAAAACTGTTTTTT. Its protein is CASSPTGWEEKLFF.

The genes are TRBV5-4 and TRBJ2-1, with 9 bases aligning to TRBD2. CDR1 and CDR2 (germline): SGHNT, YYREEE (reference sequence). The V segment lost 4 bases and the J segment 5 bases; nucleotides outside the gene matches: 7. The CDR3 covers 15 residues. CDR3 sequence (DNA): TGTGCCAGCAGCCAACTAGCGGGCGCCCACAATGAGCAGTTCTTC. It codes for CASSQLAGAHNEQFF.

The chain links TRBV9 to TRBJ1-2, with D possibly TRBD1 on 5 matching bases. Germline V gene lookup returns CDR1 SGDLS and CDR2 YYNGEE. There are 14 residues in the CDR3. V dropped 0 bases and J dropped 6 bases, with 12 bases sitting between them. CDR3: CASSVGEGRNGYTF. The CDR3 region has the DNA TGTGCCAGCAGCGTAGGGGAGGGGCGGAATGGCTACACCTTC. The variable domain in full, with the rest retrieved from reference TRBV9 and TRBJ1-2, is DSGVTQTPKHLITATGQRVTLRCSPRSGDLSVYWYQQSLDQGLQFLIQYYNGEERAKGNILERFSAQQFPDLHSELNLSSLELGDSALYFCASSVGEGRNGYTFGSGTRLTVV.

The chain is built from TRBV29-1 and TRBJ1-1, with a tentative D call TRBD1 (5 bases). This CDR3 comprises 14 residues. V gave up 0 bases and J gave up 1 base, with 9 bases separating them. CDR1 and CDR2 (germline): SQVTM, ANQGSEA. CDR3 DNA sequence: TGCAGCGTTGAAGATCGGGGGGGGAACACTGAAGCTTTCTTT. Translated, it gives CSVEDRGGNTEAFF. Full variable domain (missing parts from reference TRBV29-1 and TRBJ1-1): SAVISQKPSRDICQRGTSLTIQCQVDSQVTMMFWYRQQPGQSLTLIATANQGSEATYESGFVIDKFPISRPNLTFSTLTVSNMSPEDSSIYLCSVEDRGGNTEAFFGQGTRLTVV.

This chain connects TRBV5-4 to TRBJ2-3, with TRBD2 identical over 9 bases. CDR3 length: 14 amino acids. Per the germline V gene, CDR1 is SGHNT and CDR2 is YYREEE (reference sequence). V trimming: 5 bases; J trimming: 10 bases; junction bases outside the gene matches: 11. CDR3 sequence reads: CASRRVAGALSQYF. The CDR3 DNA sequence: TGTGCCAGCAGAAGGGTAGCGGGGGCCCTATCGCAGTATTTT.

The chain carries TRBV27 and TRBJ2-5; TRBD1 might be the D (5 bases). V was clipped by 0 bases and J by 5 bases, with 10 bases between them. The length of the CDR3 is 14 residues. CDR1 and CDR2 from the germline V gene are MNHEY and SMNVEV (reference sequence). The CDR3 region is CASSLSPGLETQYF. The DNA for the CDR3 is TGTGCCAGCAGTTTATCGCCAGGGTTGGAGACCCAGTACTTC.